This TCR beta chain was identified in a study of OX40 agonist ivuxolimab in advanced cancers. The overall study: Patients in dose escalation had liver, melanoma, kidney or head and neck cancers. A male proportion of about 84% was recorded, with mean age approximately 60 years and range 23 to 79.

The method was immunoSEQ multiplex PCR; TCRdb's version includes in-frame clones alone and lacks a portion of them. The profile shows 55,000 to 85,000 clones, about nine tenths of them singletons. For this clone: The antigen is undetermined.

CDR3 length: 15 amino acids. Trimming took off 5 bases at V and 6 bases at J, with 17 bases between the two ends. CDR1 LNHDA and CDR2 SQIVND come from the germline V gene (reference sequence). Study-wide results and limits: At 0.1 to 3.0 mg/kg and by week 6, CD4+ and CD8+ T cells in the blood had expanded clonally.

The clonotype was recovered from an adult with an advanced solid tumor such as melanoma, head and neck, liver or kidney cancer. The material sequenced was CD4+ or CD8+ T cells sorted from blood, taken in a trial of the OX40 agonist ivuxolimab. The V call is TRBV19, the J call TRBJ1-5, with a possible D match to TRBD1 (5 bases). CDR3 amino acids: CASSLGRSVRQPQHF. For the CDR3, the DNA is TGTGCCAGTAGTTTGGGACGCTCGGTTCGTCAGCCCCAGCATTTT.